These T cell receptor beta chains were read from a single sample in a study of cytomegalovirus exposure and HLA in healthy donors. Data came from immunoSEQ multiplex PCR; TCRdb stores just in-frame clones and leaves some out. The sample has approximately 140,000 clones, approximately 80% seen once. Material: PBMCs. The origin of the receptors is a young man in good health and CMV-seronegative. The CDR3 runs from the conserved cysteine through the conserved F or W. The D gene is left open where the match is weak. Where a row states a size, it is once, few, many or the class of an expanded clone; other rows omit it.

v_gene,j_gene,d_gene,abundance,CDR3aa,CDR3nt
TRBV19,TRBJ2-5,TRBD2,NA,CASKASGSFVETQYF,TGTGCCAGTAAGGCCAGCGGGAGTTTCGTAGAGACCCAGTACTTC
TRBV6-5,TRBJ2-7,NA,NA,CASSRPVTYEQYF,TGTGCCAGCAGTCGCCCGGTAACCTACGAGCAGTACTTC
TRBV28,TRBJ1-3,NA,NA,CASSFRVPGNTIYF,TGTGCCAGCAGTTTTCGGGTCCCTGGAAACACCATATATTTT
TRBV1,TRBJ2-1,NA,once,CTSSQAPSGPARFF,TGCACCAGCAGCCAAGCCCCGAGCGGCCCAGCGCGGTTCTTC
TRBV11-2,TRBJ2-5,TRBD2,NA,CASSSRTSGYQETQYF,TGTGCCAGCAGCTCGCGGACTAGCGGGTACCAAGAGACCCAGTACTTC
TRBV25-1,TRBJ1-6,TRBD1,NA,CASTRDRGNSPLHF,TGTGCCAGCACCCGGGACAGGGGTAATTCCCCCCTCCACTTT
TRBV28,TRBJ2-2,NA,NA,CASSPGITNTGELFF,TGTGCCAGCAGCCCCGGGATTACGAACACCGGGGAGCTGTTTTTT
TRBV9,TRBJ2-5,TRBD2,once,CATTRPGLAIGGETQYF,TGTGCCACCACCCGCCCAGGACTAGCGATAGGAGGGGAGACCCAGTACTTC
TRBV19,TRBJ2-7,NA,NA,CASSISQGAYEQYF,TGTGCCAGTAGTATAAGTCAAGGGGCCTACGAGCAGTACTTC
TRBV30,TRBJ1-4,NA,NA,CAWRGRDGNEKLFF,TGTGCCTGGAGAGGGCGGGACGGGAATGAAAAACTGTTTTTT
TRBV29-1,TRBJ1-1,NA,NA,CSVEWRDTEAFF,TGCAGCGTTGAATGGAGGGACACTGAAGCTTTCTTT
TRBV11-3,TRBJ2-6,TRBD1,NA,CASSFGGTGYLRGANVLTF,TGTGCCAGCAGCTTTGGGGGGACAGGCTATCTGAGGGGGGCCAACGTCCTGACTTTC
TRBV7-8,TRBJ1-1,TRBD1,NA,CASSSRQGAGTEAFF,TGTGCCAGCAGCTCGCGACAGGGGGCGGGCACTGAAGCTTTCTTT
TRBV4-1,TRBJ2-1,NA,NA,CASSQELRQYNEQFF,TGCGCCAGCAGCCAAGAGTTGCGACAGTACAATGAGCAGTTCTTC
TRBV11-2,TRBJ2-7,TRBD1,NA,CASSLGPGQLLSYEQYF,TGTGCCAGCAGCTTAGGCCCGGGACAGCTCCTCTCCTACGAGCAGTACTTC
TRBV29-1,TRBJ2-3,TRBD2,NA,CSALLAGGSDTQYF,TGCAGCGCCTTACTAGCGGGGGGATCAGATACGCAGTATTTT
TRBV11-3,TRBJ2-5,NA,few,CASSLAGGRQSQETQYF,TGTGCCAGCAGCTTAGCAGGGGGGCGCCAAAGTCAAGAGACCCAGTACTTC
TRBV7-9,TRBJ2-5,TRBD1,NA,CASSKGQGRETQYF,TGTGCCAGCAGCAAGGGACAGGGTAGAGAGACCCAGTACTTC
TRBV7-6,TRBJ2-3,TRBD2,NA,CASSLYQIAGGTTDTQYF,TGTGCCAGCAGCTTGTACCAGATAGCGGGAGGAACGACAGATACGCAGTATTTT
TRBV2,TRBJ1-2,TRBD1,NA,CASSEGQRYGYTF,TGTGCCAGCAGCGAGGGACAGAGATATGGCTACACCTTC
TRBV27,TRBJ2-2,NA,NA,CASSYERSRNTGELFF,TGTGCCAGCAGTTACGAGCGGTCTCGAAACACCGGGGAGCTGTTTTTT
TRBV27,TRBJ1-5,TRBD1,few,CASSPRTGVQPQHF,TGTGCCAGCAGTCCTAGGACAGGGGTTCAGCCCCAGCATTTT
TRBV13,TRBJ2-3,TRBD1,few,CASSLLQGVNTDTPYF,TGTGCCAGCAGCCTACTACAGGGGGTCAACACAGATACGCCGTATTTT
TRBV2,TRBJ1-3,NA,NA,CATPSSGNTIYF,TGTGCCACTCCGTCCTCTGGAAACACCATATATTTT
TRBV9,TRBJ1-1,NA,NA,CASGVEGMNTEAFF,TGTGCCAGCGGCGTAGAGGGGATGAACACTGAAGCTTTCTTT
TRBV2,TRBJ2-7,TRBD1,NA,CASRAGTGNHEQYF,TGTGCCAGCAGGGCCGGGACAGGGAACCACGAGCAGTACTTC
TRBV7-9,TRBJ2-5,TRBD1,NA,CASSLVPGQGGETQYF,TGTGCCAGCAGCTTAGTCCCCGGACAGGGGGGAGAGACCCAGTACTTC
TRBV19,TRBJ2-7,NA,NA,CASSLQGSYEQYF,TGTGCCAGTAGTCTACAGGGTTCCTACGAGCAGTACTTC
TRBV5-1,TRBJ2-5,NA,once,CASSLGWGDQETQYF,TGCGCCAGCAGCTTGGGTTGGGGGGACCAAGAGACCCAGTACTTC
TRBV5-1,TRBJ2-7,TRBD1,NA,CASSLASGQGTYEQYF,TGCGCCAGCAGCTTGGCCTCCGGACAGGGGACCTACGAGCAGTACTTC
TRBV2,TRBJ1-2,NA,once,CASSGAGFPVYGYTF,TGTGCCAGCAGTGGGGCAGGCTTCCCGGTCTATGGCTACACCTTC
TRBV19,TRBJ1-1,TRBD1,NA,CASSTWTGVNTEAFF,TGTGCCAGTAGTACGTGGACAGGGGTGAACACTGAAGCTTTCTTT
TRBV27,TRBJ2-1,NA,NA,CASSLENHGNEQFF,TGTGCCAGCAGTCTCGAAAACCACGGCAATGAGCAGTTCTTC
TRBV7-3,TRBJ2-1,NA,NA,CASSLSGGVSYNEQFF,TGTGCCAGCAGCCTTAGCGGAGGGGTCTCCTACAATGAGCAGTTCTTC
TRBV2,TRBJ1-4,NA,NA,CASRWEGLDEKLFF,TGTGCCAGCAGATGGGAGGGACTTGATGAAAAACTGTTTTTT
TRBV19,TRBJ2-2,TRBD2,NA,CASSTRGGGTGELFF,TGTGCCAGTAGCACTCGGGGGGGAGGAACCGGGGAGCTGTTTTTT
TRBV5-1,TRBJ1-5,NA,NA,CASSLEGSDNQPQHF,TGCGCCAGCAGCTTGGAGGGGTCAGATAATCAGCCCCAGCATTTT
TRBV6-5,TRBJ2-7,NA,NA,CASSTAAGPYEQYF,TGTGCCAGCAGTACGGCGGCGGGCCCCTACGAGCAGTACTTC
TRBV7-6,TRBJ1-4,NA,NA,CASSFGVSLAEKLFF,TGTGCCAGCAGCTTTGGAGTATCGTTAGCTGAAAAACTGTTTTTT
TRBV9,TRBJ2-1,TRBD2,NA,CASSRREGGYNEQFF,TGTGCCAGCAGCCGACGGGAGGGGGGATACAATGAGCAGTTCTTC
TRBV7-2,TRBJ2-7,NA,once,CASSLEPGISSRGQYF,TGTGCCAGCAGCTTAGAGCCGGGGATTAGCTCGCGAGGGCAGTACTTC
TRBV18,TRBJ2-3,TRBD1,once,CASSGTGTSDTDTQYF,TGTGCCAGCTCAGGGACAGGGACCTCTGACACAGATACGCAGTATTTT
TRBV7-9,TRBJ2-7,TRBD2,NA,CASSLGLAEGYEQYF,TGTGCCAGCAGCTTGGGACTAGCGGAGGGATACGAGCAGTACTTC
TRBV19,TRBJ2-1,NA,few,CASSTTWNEQFF,TGTGCCAGTAGTACGACTTGGAATGAGCAGTTCTTC
TRBV6-6,TRBJ2-1,TRBD2,few,CASTILAGGSYNEQFF,TGTGCCAGCACCATTCTAGCGGGGGGCTCCTACAATGAGCAGTTCTTC
TRBV19,TRBJ2-7,TRBD1,few,CATATGYYEQYF,TGTGCCACCGCGACAGGGTACTACGAGCAGTACTTC
TRBV7-9,TRBJ2-1,NA,NA,CASSFNLKTGSYNEQFF,TGTGCCAGCAGCTTCAACTTAAAGACGGGCTCCTACAATGAGCAGTTCTTC
TRBV6-1,TRBJ2-5,TRBD1,medium-sized,CASSEGGQGSETQYF,TGTGCCAGCAGTGAAGGGGGACAGGGATCAGAGACCCAGTACTTC
TRBV27,TRBJ2-1,TRBD2,NA,CASKRTAGVIGNEQFF,TGTGCCAGCAAGCGAACAGCGGGAGTCATCGGTAATGAGCAGTTCTTC
TRBV7-2,TRBJ2-5,TRBD2,NA,CASSLVGGRSQYF,TGTGCCAGCAGCTTAGTCGGCGGGAGGAGCCAGTACTTC
TRBV30,TRBJ1-5,NA,NA,CAWAADRTPYSNQPQHF,TGTGCCTGGGCGGCAGACAGGACACCCTATAGCAATCAGCCCCAGCATTTT
TRBV28,TRBJ1-5,TRBD1,NA,CASSLVQGDQPQHF,TGTGCCAGCAGTTTGGTCCAGGGGGATCAGCCCCAGCATTTT